This T cell receptor (beta chain) originates from a study of T-cell reconstitution after alpha-beta-depleted transplantation in children (dated by TCRdb to about 2016). Broadly, across the study: T-cell immune reconstitution after TCRalphabeta/CD19-depleted allogeneic hematopoietic cell transplantation in children was quantitatively tracked in the study by means of TCR repertoire profiling.

On this clonotype: Its antigen is not yet known. No base quality information exists; no much larger clone differs at one position.

Libraries were prepared through PCR. The sequencing machine was an Illumina HiSeq 2500. TCR library preparation used molecular barcoding, with unique molecular identifiers applied to normalize quantification of the TCRbeta repertoire. TCRdb itself trimmed the public reads at Q25 with fastp, ran MiXCR and retained productive beta chains. One record per CDR3 amino acid sequence lists the most common genes and DNA. This sample lists some 400,000 distinct CDR3 sequences; around 20% were detected once. Clones ranked in the top ten supply around 4% of the sample. V is cut back by 6 bases and J by 1 base, with 14 bases in the junction unmatched. The CDR3 goes from the cysteine to the phenylalanine over 17 residues. Only the CDR3 DNA is retained, 51 bases long and in frame from the first base.

The clonotype comes from a human donor who donated a stem cell graft to a child with acute myeloid leukemia. The material was PBMCs from the stem cell graft donor, obtained from the stem cell graft. The receptor chain draws on TRBV12-3 or TRBV12-4 and TRBJ1-1, and 7 junctional nucleotides match TRBD1. The DNA sequence reads TGTGCCAGCAGATCACGGCCCGGGACAGCACAGAACACTGAAGCTTTCTTT. Its protein is CASRSRPGTAQNTEAFF.